A selection of T cell receptor beta chains follows, all from one sample in a study of shared clonotypes between healthy human individuals. Method: immunoSEQ multiplex PCR; TCRdb's copy keeps in-frame clones and lacks some. Altogether over 2 million clones are present, around 96% being singletons, with the ten largest covering 0.9% to 1.4%. The sample was naive CD8+ T cells sorted from blood. These TCRs come from a man aged 18 to 35 in good health. Each CDR3 is given with its conserved first and last residue. A D gene is named only where the DNA matches it firmly. Expanded clones are given a class, and other clones once, few, many or no size at all.

j_call	v_call	d_call	clone_size	cdr3_nt	cdr3_aa
TRBJ2-7	TRBV5-8	-	-	TGTGCCAGCAGAATGGGACCCGTCTACGAGCAGTACTTC	CASRMGPVYEQYF
TRBJ2-7	TRBV2	TRBD1	-	TGTGCCAGCAGGGACACCGGGACAGGGCTTTACGAGCAGTACTTC	CASRDTGTGLYEQYF
TRBJ2-7	TRBV29-1	-	-	TGCAGCGCATGGGACAACTCCTACGAGCAGTACTTC	CSAWDNSYEQYF
TRBJ2-1	TRBV27	-	-	TGTGCCAGCAGTTTTACAGTAGCGGAGGGGTACAATGAGCAGTTCTTC	CASSFTVAEGYNEQFF
TRBJ1-1	TRBV27	-	once	TGTGCCAGCAGTTTAGATGGGACAGAAGCTTTCTTT	CASSLDGTEAFF
TRBJ2-3	TRBV2	-	-	TGTGCCTCCCGGACTTTTTCTAGCACAGATACGCAGTATTTT	CASRTFSSTDTQYF
TRBJ2-5	TRBV7-2	-	-	TGTGCCAGCAGCTTGGCGGGAAGCGAAGAGACCCAGTACTTC	CASSLAGSEETQYF
TRBJ2-3	TRBV13	TRBD1	-	TGTGCCAGCCTTGACAGGGCGGGCGGAGATACGCAGTATTTT	CASLDRAGGDTQYF
TRBJ2-7	TRBV4-3	TRBD1	-	TGCGCCAGCAGCCAAGATCAGGGGACAGGGTACGAGCAGTACTTC	CASSQDQGTGYEQYF
TRBJ2-7	TRBV11-2	-	-	TGTGCCAGCAGCTTAGGGAAAACCTACGAGCAGTACTTC	CASSLGKTYEQYF
TRBJ2-3	TRBV15	TRBD1	-	TGTGCCACCAGCGATTCAGGGGGCGGCACAGATACGCAGTATTTT	CATSDSGGGTDTQYF
TRBJ2-7	TRBV10-1	TRBD1	-	TGCGCCAGCAGTGGGACAGGGATTAGGGAGCAGTACTTC	CASSGTGIREQYF
TRBJ2-1	TRBV28	TRBD2	-	TGTGCCAGCAGTTTGACGGGACTAGCGGTTTACAATGAGCAGTTCTTC	CASSLTGLAVYNEQFF
TRBJ2-3	TRBV7-9	-	-	TGTGCCAGCATCTCGGGGGCCGCCTCGGATACGCAGTATTTT	CASISGAASDTQYF
TRBJ1-1	TRBV10-3	-	-	TGTGCCATCTCCGAGAGAGACACTGAAGCTTTCTTT	CAISERDTEAFF
TRBJ2-1	TRBV2	TRBD2	-	TGTGCCAGCAGTGAAACAGCGGGAGTGAGCTATGAGCAGTTCTTC	CASSETAGVSYEQFF